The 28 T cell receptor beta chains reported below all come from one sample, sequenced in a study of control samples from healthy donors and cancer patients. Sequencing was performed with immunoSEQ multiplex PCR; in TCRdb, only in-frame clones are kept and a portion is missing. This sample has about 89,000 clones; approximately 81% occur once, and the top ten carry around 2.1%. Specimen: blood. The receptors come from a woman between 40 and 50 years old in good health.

The CDR3 region has the DNA TGCGCCAGCAGCTTGGTTGGTTCCTCCTACGAGCAGTACTTC. Translated, it gives CASSLVGSSYEQYF. This chain links TRBV5-1 with TRBJ2-7; D unclear. V lost 0 bases and J 0 bases, leaving 7 bases between the germline ends. CDR3 length equals 14 residues. CDR1 is SGHRS, CDR2 YFSETQ, per germline.

The chain's CDR3 is CASSQTDRGAKNIQYF. CDR3 sequence (DNA): TGTGCCAGCAGCCAAACGGACAGGGGTGCCAAAAACATTCAGTACTTC. The V call is TRBV7-9, the J call TRBJ2-4, with 9 bases matching TRBD1. This CDR3 comprises 16 residues. The V gene's germline CDR1 is SEHNR and CDR2 FQNEAQ (reference sequence). V shed 5 bases, J shed 1 base, and the junction held 6 bases outside the gene matches.

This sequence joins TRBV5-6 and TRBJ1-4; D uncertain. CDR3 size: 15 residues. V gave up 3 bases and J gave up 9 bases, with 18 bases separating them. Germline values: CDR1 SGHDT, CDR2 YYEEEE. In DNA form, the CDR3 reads TGTGCCAGCAGCTCCGGACGGCCTGAAGGAAAAAAACTGTTTTTT. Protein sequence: CASSSGRPEGKKLFF.

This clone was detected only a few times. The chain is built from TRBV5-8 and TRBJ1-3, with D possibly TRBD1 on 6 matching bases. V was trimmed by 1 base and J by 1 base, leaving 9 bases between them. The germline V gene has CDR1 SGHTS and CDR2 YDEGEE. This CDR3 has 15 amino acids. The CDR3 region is CASSLYRVSGNTIYF. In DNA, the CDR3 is TGTGCCAGCAGCTTGTACAGGGTGTCTGGAAACACCATATATTTT.

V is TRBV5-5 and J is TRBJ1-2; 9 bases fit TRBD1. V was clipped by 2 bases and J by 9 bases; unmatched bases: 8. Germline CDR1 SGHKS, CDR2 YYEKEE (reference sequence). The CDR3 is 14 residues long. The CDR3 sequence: CASSFEGQGFRYTF. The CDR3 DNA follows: TGTGCCAGCAGCTTCGAAGGACAGGGGTTTCGCTACACCTTC.

The CDR3 is CASSLGTAAGELFF. The CDR3 coding sequence is TGTGCCAGCAGCTTAGGGACTGCGGCCGGGGAGCTGTTTTTT. The J gene is TRBJ2-2, the V gene TRBV7-8, with D possibly being TRBD2 (5 bases). Trimming took off 1 base at V and 6 bases at J, with 9 bases between the two ends. This CDR3 has 14 residues. CDR1 is SGHVS, CDR2 FQNEAQ, per germline.

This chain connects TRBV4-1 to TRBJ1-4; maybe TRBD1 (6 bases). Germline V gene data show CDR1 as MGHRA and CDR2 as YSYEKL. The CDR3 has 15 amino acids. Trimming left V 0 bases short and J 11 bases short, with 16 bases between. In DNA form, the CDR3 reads TGCGCCAGCAGCCAAGAAGACAGGACAATGAGGAAACTGTTTTTT. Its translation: CASSQEDRTMRKLFF.

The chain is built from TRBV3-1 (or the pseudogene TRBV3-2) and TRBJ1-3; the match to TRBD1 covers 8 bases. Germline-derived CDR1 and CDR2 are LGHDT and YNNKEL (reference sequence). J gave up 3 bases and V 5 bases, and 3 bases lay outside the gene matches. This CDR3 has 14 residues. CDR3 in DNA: TGTGCCAGCAGCTCGACAGGGGTTGGAAACACCATATATTTT. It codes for CASSSTGVGNTIYF.

The CDR3 DNA reads as TGTGCCAGCAGCTTATTAGGGGGCGCTGAGACCCAGTACTTC. Translated: CASSLLGGAETQYF. This chain joins TRBV7-2 and TRBJ2-5; 7 bases are shared with TRBD1. The length of the CDR3 is 14 residues. Per the germline V gene, CDR1 is SGHTA and CDR2 is FQGNSA. With V trimmed by 2 bases and J by 5 bases, 5 bases remained unmatched.

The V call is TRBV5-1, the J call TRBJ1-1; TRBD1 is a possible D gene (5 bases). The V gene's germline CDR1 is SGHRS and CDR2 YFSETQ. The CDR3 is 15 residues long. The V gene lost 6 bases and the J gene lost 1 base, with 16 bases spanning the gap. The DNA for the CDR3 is TGCGCCAGCAAGGGGCAGGGAGTAGGGAACACTGAAGCTTTCTTT. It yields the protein CASKGQGVGNTEAFF.

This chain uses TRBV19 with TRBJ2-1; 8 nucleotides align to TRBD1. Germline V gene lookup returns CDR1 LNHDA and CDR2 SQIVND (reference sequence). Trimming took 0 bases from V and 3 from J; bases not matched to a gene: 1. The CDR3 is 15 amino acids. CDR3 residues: CASSIDRGLYNEQFF. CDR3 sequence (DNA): TGTGCCAGTAGTATAGACAGGGGGCTCTACAATGAGCAGTTCTTC.

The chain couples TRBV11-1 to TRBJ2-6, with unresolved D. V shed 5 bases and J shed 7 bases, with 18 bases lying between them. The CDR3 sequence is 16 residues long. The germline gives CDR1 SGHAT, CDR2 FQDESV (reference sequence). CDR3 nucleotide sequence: TGTGCCAGCAGCGATCGCCTCCCCGGACCCGCCAACGTCCTGACTTTC. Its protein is CASSDRLPGPANVLTF.

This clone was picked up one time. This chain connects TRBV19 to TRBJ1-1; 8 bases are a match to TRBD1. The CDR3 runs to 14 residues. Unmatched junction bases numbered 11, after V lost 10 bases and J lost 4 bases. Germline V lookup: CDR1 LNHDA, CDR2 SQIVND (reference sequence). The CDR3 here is CATRQGSTSTEAFF. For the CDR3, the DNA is TGTGCCACCCGACAGGGGAGTACGTCCACTGAAGCTTTCTTT.

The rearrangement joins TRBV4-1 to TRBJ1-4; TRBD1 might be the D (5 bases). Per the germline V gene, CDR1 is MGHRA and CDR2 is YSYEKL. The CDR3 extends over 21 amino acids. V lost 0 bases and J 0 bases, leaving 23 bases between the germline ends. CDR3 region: CASSQEAPNYSTGATNEKLFF. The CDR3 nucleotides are TGCGCCAGCAGCCAAGAAGCACCAAATTACTCTACAGGTGCAACTAATGAAAAACTGTTTTTT.

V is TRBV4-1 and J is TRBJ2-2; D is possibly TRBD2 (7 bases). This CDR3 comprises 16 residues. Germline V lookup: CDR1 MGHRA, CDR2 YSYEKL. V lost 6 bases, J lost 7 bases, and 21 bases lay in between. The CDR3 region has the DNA TGCGCCAGCAGGTGGAGGGGGGGGGCCGATAGCGGGGAGCTGTTTTTT. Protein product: CASRWRGGADSGELFF.

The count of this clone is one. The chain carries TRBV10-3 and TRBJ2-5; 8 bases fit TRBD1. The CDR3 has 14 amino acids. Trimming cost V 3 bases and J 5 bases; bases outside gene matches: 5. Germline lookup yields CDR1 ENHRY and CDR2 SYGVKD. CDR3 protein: CAISDWTGTETQYF. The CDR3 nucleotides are TGTGCCATCAGTGACTGGACAGGGACGGAGACCCAGTACTTC.

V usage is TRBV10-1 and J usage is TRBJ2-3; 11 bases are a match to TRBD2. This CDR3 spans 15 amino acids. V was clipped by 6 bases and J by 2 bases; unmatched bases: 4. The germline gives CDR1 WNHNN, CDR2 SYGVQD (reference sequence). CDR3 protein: CASRPSGGPTDTQYF. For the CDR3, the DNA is TGCGCCAGCAGACCTAGCGGGGGGCCCACAGATACGCAGTATTTT.

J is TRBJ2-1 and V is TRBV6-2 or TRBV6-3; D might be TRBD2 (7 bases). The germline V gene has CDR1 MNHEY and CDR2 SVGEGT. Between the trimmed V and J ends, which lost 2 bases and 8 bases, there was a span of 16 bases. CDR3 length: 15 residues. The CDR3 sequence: CASSYGRGAGDEQFF. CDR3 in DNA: TGTGCCAGCAGTTACGGCCGGGGGGCTGGGGATGAGCAGTTCTTC.

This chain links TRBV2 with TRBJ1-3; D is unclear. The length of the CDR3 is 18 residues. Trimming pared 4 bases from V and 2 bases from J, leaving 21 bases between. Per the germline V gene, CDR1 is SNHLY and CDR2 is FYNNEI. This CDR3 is CASSGSPPNIRAGNTIYF. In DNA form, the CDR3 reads TGTGCCAGCAGTGGGTCCCCTCCCAACATCAGAGCTGGAAACACCATATATTTT.

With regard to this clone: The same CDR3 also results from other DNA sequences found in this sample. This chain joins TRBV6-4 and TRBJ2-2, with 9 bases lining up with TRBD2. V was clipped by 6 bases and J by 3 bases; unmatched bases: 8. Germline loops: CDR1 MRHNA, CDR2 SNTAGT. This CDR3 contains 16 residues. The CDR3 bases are TGTGCCAGCAGCCTCGCCGAGCGGGGGGACACCGGGGAGCTGTTTTTT. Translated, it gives CASSLAERGDTGELFF.

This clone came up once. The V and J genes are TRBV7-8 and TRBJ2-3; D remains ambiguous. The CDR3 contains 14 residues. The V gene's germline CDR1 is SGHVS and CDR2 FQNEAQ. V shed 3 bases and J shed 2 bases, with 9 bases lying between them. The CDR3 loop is CASSFTTHTDTQYF. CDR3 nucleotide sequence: TGTGCCAGCAGCTTCACAACGCACACAGATACGCAGTATTTT.

The CDR3 sequence: CASSDQTSESTDTQYF. Here the CDR3 DNA reads TGTGCCAGCAGTGATCAGACTAGTGAAAGCACAGATACGCAGTATTTT. The chain carries TRBV6-2 or TRBV6-3 and TRBJ2-3, with a weak D call TRBD2 (6 bases). The germline V and J ends were trimmed by 5 bases and 0 bases, with 15 bases remaining between them. The CDR3 length is 16 residues. From germline, CDR1 is MNHEY and CDR2 SVGEGT.

The CDR3 coding sequence is TGCGCCAGCAGCCAAGACAGGGTACGGTCACCCCTCCACTTT. Protein product: CASSQDRVRSPLHF. This rearrangement joins TRBV4-1 to TRBJ1-6, with D tentatively TRBD1 (5 bases). Trimming took 0 bases from V and 10 from J, leaving 10 bases between them. The CDR3 contains 14 residues. CDR1 and CDR2 from the germline V gene are MGHRA and YSYEKL.

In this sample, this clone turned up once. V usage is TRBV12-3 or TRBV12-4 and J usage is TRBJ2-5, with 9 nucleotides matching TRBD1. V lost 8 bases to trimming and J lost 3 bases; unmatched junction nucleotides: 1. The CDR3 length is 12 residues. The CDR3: CASRDREETQYF. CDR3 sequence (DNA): TGTGCCAGCCGGGACAGGGAAGAGACCCAGTACTTC.

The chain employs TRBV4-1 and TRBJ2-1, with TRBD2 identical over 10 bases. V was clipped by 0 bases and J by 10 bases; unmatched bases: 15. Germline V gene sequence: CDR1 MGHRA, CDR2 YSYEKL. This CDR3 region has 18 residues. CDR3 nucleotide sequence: TGCGCCAGCAGCCAAGATCGTCCTGGTCTAGCGGGGGAACGAGAGCAGTTCTTC. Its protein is CASSQDRPGLAGEREQFF.

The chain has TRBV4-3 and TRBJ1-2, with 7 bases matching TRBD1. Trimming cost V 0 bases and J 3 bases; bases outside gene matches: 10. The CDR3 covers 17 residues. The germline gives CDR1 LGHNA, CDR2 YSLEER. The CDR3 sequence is CASSQDLWEQGYYGYTF. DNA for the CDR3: TGCGCCAGCAGCCAAGATCTCTGGGAACAGGGGTACTATGGCTACACCTTC.

The CDR3: CASSYAGLLNYGYTF. CDR3 DNA sequence: TGTGCCAGCAGTTATGCAGGGCTCCTTAACTATGGCTACACCTTC. V and J are TRBV6-6 and TRBJ1-2; TRBD1 might be the D (5 bases). CDR3 length: 15 residues. Deletions cut 3 bases from V and 1 base from J, with 12 bases between. Germline V CDR1 and CDR2: MNHNY, SVGAGI (reference sequence).

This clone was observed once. Here the CDR3 reads CASSEEVADFGELFF. CDR3 DNA sequence: TGTGCCAGCAGTGAAGAGGTGGCCGATTTCGGGGAGCTGTTTTTT. This chain uses TRBV6-1 with TRBJ2-2; D remains unclear. This CDR3 region has 15 residues. The germline V gene encodes CDR1 MNHNS and CDR2 SASEGT. The V gene lost 1 base and the J gene lost 7 bases, with 13 bases spanning the gap.